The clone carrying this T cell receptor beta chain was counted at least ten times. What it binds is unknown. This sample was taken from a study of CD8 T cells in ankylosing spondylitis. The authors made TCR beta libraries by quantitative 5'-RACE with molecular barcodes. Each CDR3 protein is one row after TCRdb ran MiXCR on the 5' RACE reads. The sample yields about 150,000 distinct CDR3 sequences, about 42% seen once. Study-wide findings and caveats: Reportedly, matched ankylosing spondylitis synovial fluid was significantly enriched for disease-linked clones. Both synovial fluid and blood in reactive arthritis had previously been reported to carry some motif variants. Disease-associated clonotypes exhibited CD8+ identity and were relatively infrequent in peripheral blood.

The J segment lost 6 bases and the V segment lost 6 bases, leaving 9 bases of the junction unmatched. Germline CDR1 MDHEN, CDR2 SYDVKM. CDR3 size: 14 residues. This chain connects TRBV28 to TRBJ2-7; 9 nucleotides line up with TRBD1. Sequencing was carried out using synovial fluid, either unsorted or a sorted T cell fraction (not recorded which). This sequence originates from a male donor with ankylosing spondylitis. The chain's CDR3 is CASRGGTGKVEQYF. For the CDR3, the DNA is TGTGCCAGCAGGGGGGGGACAGGGAAGGTCGAGCAGTACTTC.